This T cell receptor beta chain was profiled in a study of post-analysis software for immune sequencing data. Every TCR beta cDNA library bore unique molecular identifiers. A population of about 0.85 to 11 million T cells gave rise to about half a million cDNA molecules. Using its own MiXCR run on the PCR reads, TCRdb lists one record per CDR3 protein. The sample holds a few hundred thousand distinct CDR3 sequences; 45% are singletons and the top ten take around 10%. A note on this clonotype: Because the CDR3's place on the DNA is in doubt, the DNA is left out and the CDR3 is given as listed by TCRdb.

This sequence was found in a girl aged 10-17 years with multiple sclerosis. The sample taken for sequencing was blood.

The CDR3 protein is CASSPTLLRAGELFF. The chain uses TRBV9 and TRBJ2-2. Germline CDR1 reads SGDLS; CDR2 reads YYNGEE. Ends included, the CDR3 has 15 residues.